This record concerns one T cell receptor beta chain sequence. This specimen comes from a study of blood T cell repertoires in COVID-19. Study at large: Specimens from acute and convalescent COVID-19 originated in the United States, Italy and Spain.

The germline CDR1 and CDR2 sequences are MGHDK and SYGVNS. The CDR3 runs to 17 residues. Trimming took 5 bases from V and 6 from J, leaving 20 bases between them. Data came from immunoSEQ multiplex PCR; TCRdb stores just in-frame clones and leaves some out. Of a few hundred thousand clones in the sample, roughly 85% were seen once. V usage is TRBV25-1 and J usage is TRBJ1-6; D may be TRBD1 (6 bases). Sequenced: peripheral blood. The clonotype was recovered from a human donor in a cohort sampled during active COVID-19. This CDR3 reads CASSPQSGGVGNSPLHF. CDR3 DNA: TGTGCCAGCAGTCCCCAATCGGGGGGCGTAGGTAATTCACCCCTCCACTTT.